A single sample is the source of the 13 T cell receptor beta chains below, sequenced in a study of OX40 agonist ivuxolimab in advanced cancers. To prepare the library, the immunoSEQ multiplex PCR assay was applied. The clones in this table, taken by TCRdb from immuneACCESS, are in-frame only. Not every clone is retained; where verified, under half of the shortfall comes from an unresolved V gene, and the cause of the rest is unknown. The sample yields around 86,000 clones; over 65% were counted once. Jointly, the top ten make up approximately 2.6% of the sample. Sequenced material: CD4+ or CD8+ T cells sorted from blood, taken in a trial of the OX40 agonist ivuxolimab. All receptors come from an adult with an advanced solid tumor such as melanoma, head and neck, liver or kidney cancer.

The chain joins TRBV28 to TRBJ1-1; 8 nucleotides match TRBD1. Trimming cost V 8 bases and J 3 bases; bases outside gene matches: 5. Germline lookup yields CDR1 MDHEN and CDR2 SYDVKM. This CDR3 spans 13 amino acids. For the CDR3, the DNA is TGTGCCAGCTACCTGACAGGGGACACTGAAGCTTTCTTT. Protein product: CASYLTGDTEAFF. The full variable domain, rest sourced from reference TRBV28 and TRBJ1-1, is DVKVTQSSRYLVKRTGEKVFLECVQDMDHENMFWYRQDPGLGLRLIYFSYDVKMKEKGDIPEGYSVSREKKERFSLILESASTNQTSMYLCASYLTGDTEAFFGQGTRLTVV.

The chain has TRBV28 and TRBJ1-1; the match to TRBD1 covers 9 bases. Trimming cost V 11 bases and J 1 base; bases outside gene matches: 14. CDR1 and CDR2 from the germline V gene are MDHEN and SYDVKM. This CDR3 spans 16 amino acids. The CDR3 coding sequence is TGTGCCGCCAAAAGGACAGGGGCTTTTTCGAACACTGAAGCTTTCTTT. It codes for CAAKRTGAFSNTEAFF.

The V and J genes are TRBV7-9 and TRBJ2-7; 11 bases align to TRBD1. CDR3 size: 16 residues. The germline V gene has CDR1 SEHNR and CDR2 FQNEAQ (reference sequence). Trimming cost V 1 base and J 4 bases; bases outside gene matches: 6. CDR3 nucleotides: TGTGCCAGCAGCTTAGGAGTCGGACAGGGGGCTTACGAGCAGTACTTC. It yields the protein CASSLGVGQGAYEQYF.

The chain combines TRBV13 with TRBJ1-2; D gene unclear. The CDR3 runs to 16 residues. Looked up from germline, CDR1 is PRHDT and CDR2 is FYEKMQ (reference sequence). The germline V and J ends were trimmed by 1 base and 3 bases, with 15 bases remaining between them. The CDR3 reads CASSLADTRPYYGYTF. For the CDR3, the DNA is TGTGCCAGCAGCTTAGCAGACACTCGCCCCTACTATGGCTACACCTTC. Based on the CDR3 plus reference TRBV13 and TRBJ1-2, the full variable domain is AAGVIQSPRHLIKEKRETATLKCYPIPRHDTVYWYQQGPGQDPQFLISFYEKMQSDKGSIPDRFSAQQFSDYHSELNMSSLELGDSALYFCASSLADTRPYYGYTFGSGTRLTVV.

This chain uses TRBV10-3 with TRBJ1-3, with D tentatively TRBD1 (5 bases). The V end was cut by 2 bases, the J end by 2 bases, with 13 bases between. The CDR3 totals 16 residues. In germline, CDR1 is ENHRY, CDR2 SYGVKD. CDR3 region: CAISEQGEVAGNTIYF. In DNA form, the CDR3 reads TGTGCCATCAGTGAGCAAGGGGAGGTGGCTGGAAACACCATATATTTT.

V gene TRBV27 combines with J gene TRBJ1-2, with 7 positions matching TRBD1. Trimming cost V 6 bases and J 7 bases; bases outside gene matches: 8. The CDR3 is 13 amino acids. The V gene's germline CDR1 is MNHEY and CDR2 SMNVEV (reference sequence). DNA of the CDR3: TGTGCCAGCAGCTACACAGGGGTTGGTGGCTACACCTTC. It specifies CASSYTGVGGYTF.

The chain employs TRBV28 and TRBJ1-3; D uncertain. The CDR3 is 14 residues long. V gave up 3 bases and J gave up 3 bases, with 9 bases separating them. Per germline, CDR1 MDHEN and CDR2 SYDVKM. This chain's CDR3 is CASSFSFGGNTIYF. The CDR3 DNA reads as TGTGCCAGCAGTTTCTCTTTCGGTGGAAACACCATATATTTT.

This clone was recorded only once. This sequence joins TRBV7-2 and TRBJ2-7; 11 nucleotides agree with TRBD2. V was pared by 8 bases and J by 2 bases, with 11 bases of the junction left unmatched. CDR3 length: 16 amino acids. Germline assignment: CDR1 SGHTA and CDR2 FQGNSA. Here the CDR3 reads CASRGDSGGATYEQYF. The CDR3 DNA reads TGTGCCAGCCGAGGGGATAGCGGGGGGGCCACCTACGAGCAGTACTTC. Using reference TRBV7-2 and TRBJ2-7 for the parts outside the CDR3, the full variable domain is GAGVSQSPSNKVTEKGKDVELRCDPISGHTALYWYRQSLGQGLEFLIYFQGNSAPDKSGLPSDRFSAERTGGSVSTLTIQRTQQEDSAVYLCASRGDSGGATYEQYFGPGTRLTVT.

This clone was recorded a few times. The CDR3 loop reads CASSLKAGGAEKLFF. Here the CDR3 DNA reads TGTGCCAGCAGCTTGAAGGCAGGGGGGGCGGAAAAACTGTTTTTT. This sequence joins TRBV7-9 and TRBJ1-4; TRBD1 aligns across 7 bases. The CDR3 runs 15 residues. CDR1 and CDR2 from the germline V gene are SEHNR and FQNEAQ (reference sequence). V lost 3 bases to trimming and J lost 8 bases; unmatched junction nucleotides: 9.

The chain uses TRBV18 and TRBJ2-5, with 8 bases identical to TRBD1. This CDR3 contains 13 residues. V dropped 3 bases and J dropped 4; count of bases not matched to a gene: 1. Germline V lookup: CDR1 KGHSH, CDR2 LQKENI. CDR3 coding DNA: TGTGCCAGCTCACCCGGGACAGGAGAGACCCAGTACTTC. Translated, it gives CASSPGTGETQYF.

This chain links TRBV4-2 with TRBJ1-2; TRBD1 is a possible D gene (5 bases). Per germline, CDR1 LGHNA and CDR2 YNFKEQ. The germline V and J ends were trimmed by 0 bases and 6 bases, with 14 bases remaining between them. The CDR3 sequence is 15 residues long. The CDR3, as DNA: TGTGCCAGCAGCCAAGATCTTGGCAGGACAAATGGCTACACCTTC. Amino acids: CASSQDLGRTNGYTF.

The V and J genes are TRBV19 and TRBJ2-3; D uncertain. V was shortened by 1 base and J by 2 bases, with 7 bases between the two germline ends. This CDR3 has 14 residues. Germline V gene lookup returns CDR1 LNHDA and CDR2 SQIVND (reference sequence). The CDR3 DNA follows: TGTGCCAGTAGTATAGGGGCCGTCACAGATACGCAGTATTTT. Translating it yields CASSIGAVTDTQYF.

The gene calls are TRBV7-2 and TRBJ1-1, with D perhaps matching TRBD1 (5 bases). Per germline, CDR1 SGHTA and CDR2 FQGNSA. V lost 5 bases and J 1 base, leaving 14 bases between the germline ends. The CDR3 covers 15 residues. CDR3 DNA sequence: TGTGCCAGCAGCCAATTGGGGGTCCCGAACACTGAAGCTTTCTTT. It encodes CASSQLGVPNTEAFF.